This T cell receptor (beta chain) emerged from a study of shared clonotypes between healthy human individuals. Looking at the study overall: CD4 naive cells filled three plates per donor, CD4 memory three, CD8 naive two and CD8 memory one. Study-wide results and limits: Naive CD4 clonotypes were shared across a few donors at 4.5% to 6.5%.

Germline values: CDR1 MNHNY, CDR2 SVGAGI (reference sequence). This CDR3 is 16 amino acids long. Trimming cost V 8 bases and J 1 base; bases outside gene matches: 4. Only CD45RO-negative cells positively selected for CCR7 counted as naive CD8 cells, so terminally differentiated effector memory CD45RA+ cells were excluded. Of note for this clone: Antigen unknown.

Genomic DNA of each subset was evenly split across several immunoSEQ plates. TCRdb keeps only in-frame clones here, not all; method: immunoSEQ multiplex PCR. The sample holds about 2.1 million clones, just under 95% seen once. The origin of this receptor is a man aged 18 to 29 in good health. Some clones in this sample may be carry-over from other donors' samples. The chain couples TRBV6-6 to TRBJ2-2; 13 nucleotides align to TRBD2. Sequencing was done on a sample of naive CD8+ T cells from PBMCs. Written as DNA, the CDR3 is TGTGCCAGCCTTAGGACTAGCGGGAGGAACACCGGGGAGCTGTTTTTT. Amino acid sequence: CASLRTSGRNTGELFF.